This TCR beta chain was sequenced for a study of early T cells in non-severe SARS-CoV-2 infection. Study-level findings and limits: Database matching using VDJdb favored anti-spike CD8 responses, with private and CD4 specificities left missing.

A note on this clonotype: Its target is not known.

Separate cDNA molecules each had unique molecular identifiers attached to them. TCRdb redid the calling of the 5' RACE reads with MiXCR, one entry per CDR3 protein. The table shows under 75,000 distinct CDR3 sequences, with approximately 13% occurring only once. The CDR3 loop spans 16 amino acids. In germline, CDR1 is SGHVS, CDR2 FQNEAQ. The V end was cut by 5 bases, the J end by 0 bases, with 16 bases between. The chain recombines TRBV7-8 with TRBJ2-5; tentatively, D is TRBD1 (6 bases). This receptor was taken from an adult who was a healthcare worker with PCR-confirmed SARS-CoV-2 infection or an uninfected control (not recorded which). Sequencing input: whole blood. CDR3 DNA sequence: TGTGCCAGCAGCCCGATCGGGACACAGTACCAAGAGACCCAGTACTTC. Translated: CASSPIGTQYQETQYF.